This T cell receptor beta chain comes out of a study of PD-1 blockade in classical Hodgkin lymphoma. Study-level information: The patients were dosed with nivolumab 3 mg/kg, infused intravenously every 2 weeks.

The method was immunoSEQ multiplex PCR; TCRdb's version includes in-frame clones alone and lacks a portion of them. The sample lists roughly 150,000 clones, 78% occurring once. Germline V gene lookup returns CDR1 LNHDA and CDR2 SQIVND (reference sequence). Trimming shortened V by 10 bases and J by 9 bases, and 19 bases separated the two germline ends. The CDR3 spans 13 residues. There was relapse after autologous stem cell transplantation in every patient, and there was variation in brentuximab vedotin exposure. Study observations and caveats: Anyone who began nivolumab under 1 year after ASCT was excluded. Complete responders showed a baseline diversity that resembled the diversity of newly diagnosed patients.

This clone has just a few counts. Its matching antigen is unknown. The sequence came from a human donor with classical Hodgkin lymphoma. This chain links TRBV19 with TRBJ1-5; D remains ambiguous. The sample here was peripheral blood mononuclear cells (PBMCs), taken before the second cycle of nivolumab. The CDR3 protein is CATQAGVFAPQHF. CDR3 nucleotide sequence: TGTGCCACCCAGGCAGGAGTTTTCGCGCCCCAGCATTTT.